These 2 T cell receptor beta chains were sequenced from one sample in a study of blood T cells in healthy people across ages. For the second PCR, which ran for about 6 to 11 cycles, a sample-barcoded 5' primer and a J-beta primer mix were used. TCRdb fed the 5' RACE reads into MiXCR, producing one record per CDR3 protein. The sample consists of around 1,900,000 distinct CDR3 sequences, more than 35% of them appearing once. Sequenced: blood. These receptors all come from a human donor in good health.

The V and J genes are TRBV24-1 and TRBJ2-3, with TRBD1 identical over 7 bases. The CDR3 length is 13 residues. The germline V gene has CDR1 KGHDR and CDR2 SFDVKD. The V and J ends lost 9 bases and 1 base, in that order; junction bases with no gene match: 3. CDR3 protein: CATAGTGTDTQYF. In DNA form, the CDR3 reads TGTGCCACCGCTGGGACAGGCACAGATACGCAGTATTTT.

The J gene is TRBJ1-2, the V gene TRBV5-1; 9 bases map to TRBD1. Germline-derived CDR1 and CDR2 are SGHRS and YFSETQ. The ends lost 0 bases at V and 2 bases at J; junction bases unmatched: 8. The CDR3 has 17 residues. Written as DNA, the CDR3 is TGCGCCAGCAGCTTGGGGATACCGGGACAGGGAAACTATGGCTACACCTTC. Encoded protein: CASSLGIPGQGNYGYTF.